This T cell receptor beta chain was obtained from a study of blood T cell repertoires in COVID-19. Original data processing: Quantification of nucleated cells was approximated via reference gene primer amplification. Profiling relied on immunoSEQ multiplex PCR, and the TCRdb table lists in-frame clones only, not all of them. V, J and clone size derive from that table, while D and trimming were established from the DNA sequence. The sample lists 250,000 or so clones, around 85% occurring once. Recruitment covered about two dozen US areas and drew participants whose ages spanned roughly 18 to 100 years. Self-reported history from a screening survey and questionnaire set each donor's cohort. This receptor was taken from a woman aged 45-60 years who had recovered from COVID-19. Material for sequencing was PBMCs or T cells enriched from blood (not recorded which).

CDR3 sequence: CASRTPLGTIMNTEAFF. DNA for the CDR3: TGTGCCAGCAGAACCCCACTCGGTACGATCATGAACACTGAAGCTTTCTTT. V usage is TRBV28 and J usage is TRBJ1-1; the D is unclear. V was clipped by 6 bases and J by 0 bases, with 20 bases between them. Per germline, CDR1 MDHEN and CDR2 SYDVKM. CDR3 length equals 17 residues.